These 13 T cell receptor beta chains were all obtained from the same sample, sequenced in a study of identical twins. TCRdb re-analysed the 5' RACE reads in MiXCR, keeping a single row per CDR3 protein. The table has a few hundred thousand distinct CDR3 sequences, 7% to 9.5% seen once; the top ten hold about 8.1%. The sequencing input was naive T cells sorted from blood. The receptor set was obtained from a woman between 45 and 60 years old in good health.

The table lists this clonotype with many counts. The V gene is TRBV5-1, the J gene TRBJ2-7; 7 bases align to TRBD1. Germline CDR1 is SGHRS and CDR2 is YFSETQ. V was pared by 2 bases and J by 3 bases, with 8 bases of the junction left unmatched. The CDR3 loop spans 15 amino acids. The CDR3 DNA is TGCGCCAGCAGCTTCAGTACAGGGGCGGACTACGAGCAGTACTTC. Residues: CASSFSTGADYEQYF.

Only a few counts were recorded for this clonotype. The rearrangement joins TRBV4-2 to TRBJ2-3, with D possibly matching TRBD2 (5 bases). The CDR3 consists of 17 residues. Between the trimmed V and J ends, which lost 0 bases and 1 base, there was a span of 14 bases. CDR1 and CDR2 (germline): LGHNA, YNFKEQ. This chain's CDR3 is CASSQDIWLARTDTQYF. The DNA for the CDR3 is TGTGCCAGCAGCCAAGATATATGGCTAGCTCGCACAGATACGCAGTATTTT.

This clonotype came up a few times. Here the CDR3 reads CASSSGLASFDEQFF. CDR3 bases: TGTGCCAGCAGTTCCGGACTAGCCTCTTTCGATGAGCAGTTCTTC. The chain is built from TRBV6-2 or TRBV6-3 and TRBJ2-1, with 8 nucleotides matching TRBD2. V trimming: 4 bases; J trimming: 8 bases; junction bases outside the gene matches: 10. The CDR3 covers 15 residues. From germline, CDR1 is MNHEY and CDR2 SVGEGT.

V is TRBV4-1 and J is TRBJ2-3; TRBD2 aligns across 7 bases. CDR3 size: 13 residues. V gave up 2 bases and J gave up 6 bases; unmatched junction bases: 2. CDR1 is MGHRA, CDR2 YSYEKL, per germline. CDR3 in DNA: TGCGCCAGCAGCCAAAGGACTAGTGATACGCAGTATTTT. Its protein is CASSQRTSDTQYF.

This clonotype was observed many times. DNA of the CDR3: TGCGCCAGCAGCATGAAGGGACTAGCGGGAACTAACTACAATGAGCAGTTCTTC. It translates to CASSMKGLAGTNYNEQFF. This chain joins TRBV5-1 and TRBJ2-1; TRBD2 agrees at 13 bases. Germline V lookup: CDR1 SGHRS, CDR2 YFSETQ. V trimming: 4 bases; J trimming: 3 bases; junction bases outside the gene matches: 10. This CDR3 is built from 18 residues.

The chain links TRBV3-1 to TRBJ2-1; 7 nucleotides agree with TRBD2. The germline V gene encodes CDR1 LGHDT and CDR2 YNNKEL (reference sequence). The CDR3 totals 15 residues. Trimming cost V 3 bases and J 2 bases; bases outside gene matches: 4. The chain's CDR3 is CASSQSGTTYNEQFF. For the CDR3, the DNA is TGTGCCAGCAGCCAGAGCGGGACCACCTACAATGAGCAGTTCTTC.

This clonotype came up a few times. The genes are TRBV4-1 and TRBJ2-6; possibly TRBD1 for D (6 bases). Per germline, CDR1 MGHRA and CDR2 YSYEKL. CDR3 length: 16 residues. V lost 1 base and J lost 0, with 7 bases in between. The CDR3 loop is CASSQVGASGANVLTF. The CDR3 nucleotides read TGCGCCAGCAGCCAAGTGGGGGCCTCTGGGGCCAACGTCCTGACTTTC.

This clonotype has only a few counts. This sequence joins TRBV29-1 and TRBJ2-2; 9 bases agree with TRBD1. The CDR3 is 13 amino acids. CDR1 and CDR2 (germline): SQVTM, ANQGSEA. The J segment lost 5 bases and the V segment lost 8 bases, leaving 6 bases of the junction unmatched. This chain's CDR3 is CSSMTGGTGELFF. As DNA, the CDR3 is TGCAGCTCAATGACAGGGGGAACCGGGGAGCTGTTTTTT.

The chain employs TRBV28 and TRBJ2-1; 7 bases match TRBD2. The germline V gene encodes CDR1 MDHEN and CDR2 SYDVKM. The CDR3 spans 15 residues. The V segment lost 6 bases and the J segment 1 base; nucleotides outside the gene matches: 6. The CDR3 DNA reads TGTGCCAGCAGGAGGCGGCGGGGGTCCTACAATGAGCAGTTCTTC. This codes for CASRRRRGSYNEQFF. Together with reference TRBV28 and TRBJ2-1, the CDR3 gives the full variable domain: DVKVTQSSRYLVKRTGEKVFLECVQDMDHENMFWYRQDPGLGLRLIYFSYDVKMKEKGDIPEGYSVSREKKERFSLILESASTNQTSMYLCASRRRRGSYNEQFFGPGTRLTVL.

This clonotype was recorded a few times. This chain uses TRBV21-1 with TRBJ2-7; TRBD1, the D gene given by the table, was not confirmed from the DNA. TRBV21-1 is reported as a pseudogene. The CDR3 loop spans 12 amino acids. CDR3 loop: CASIPGDYEQYF. The CDR3 nucleotides read TGTGCCAGCATCCCGGGGGACTACGAGCAGTACTTC.

V is TRBV6-6 and J is TRBJ2-2, with TRBD1 identical over 8 bases. The CDR3 spans 15 residues. CDR1 and CDR2 (germline): MNHNY, SVGAGI (reference sequence). With V trimmed by 6 bases and J by 4 bases, 7 bases remained unmatched. The CDR3 DNA follows: TGTGCCAGCAGATTCGACAGGGGTAGCACCGGGGAGCTGTTTTTT. The encoded protein is CASRFDRGSTGELFF.

This clonotype has just a few counts. The V gene is TRBV29-1, the J gene TRBJ1-3, with unresolved D. V was shortened by 4 bases and J by 0 bases, with 7 bases between the two germline ends. This CDR3 region has 13 residues. CDR1 is SQVTM, CDR2 ANQGSEA, per germline. CDR3 nucleotide sequence: TGCAGCGTTGTGAAGAACTCTGGAAACACCATATATTTT. Its protein is CSVVKNSGNTIYF.

This clonotype was seen repeatedly, ten times or more. The rearrangement uses TRBV5-6 and TRBJ1-5, with no clear D. The CDR3 is 14 amino acids. The V end was cut by 0 bases, the J end by 7 bases, with 11 bases between. Germline loops: CDR1 SGHDT, CDR2 YYEEEE. CDR3 amino acids: CASSLGPGGQPQHF. The DNA for the CDR3 is TGTGCCAGCAGCTTGGGTCCGGGAGGCCAGCCCCAGCATTTT.